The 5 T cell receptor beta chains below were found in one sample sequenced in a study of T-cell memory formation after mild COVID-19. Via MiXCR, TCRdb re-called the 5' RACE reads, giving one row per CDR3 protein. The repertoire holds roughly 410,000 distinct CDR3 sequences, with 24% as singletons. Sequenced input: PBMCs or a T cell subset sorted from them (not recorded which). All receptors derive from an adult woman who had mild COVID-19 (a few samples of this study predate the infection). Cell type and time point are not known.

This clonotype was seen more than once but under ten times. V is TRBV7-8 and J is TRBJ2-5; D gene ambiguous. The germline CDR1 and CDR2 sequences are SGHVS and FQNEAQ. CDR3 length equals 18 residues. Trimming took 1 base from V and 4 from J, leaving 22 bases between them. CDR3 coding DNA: TGTGCCAGCAGCTTAGGACCTATAGGACCTGGGGTATCAGAGACCCAGTACTTC. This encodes CASSLGPIGPGVSETQYF.

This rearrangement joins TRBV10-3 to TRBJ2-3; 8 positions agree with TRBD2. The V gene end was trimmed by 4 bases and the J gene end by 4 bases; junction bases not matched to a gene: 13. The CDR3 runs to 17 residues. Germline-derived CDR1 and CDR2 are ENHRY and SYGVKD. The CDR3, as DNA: TGTGCCATCAGTGGGTCACTACTAGGAGCGGGGGCAGATACGCAGTATTTT. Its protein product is CAISGSLLGAGADTQYF.

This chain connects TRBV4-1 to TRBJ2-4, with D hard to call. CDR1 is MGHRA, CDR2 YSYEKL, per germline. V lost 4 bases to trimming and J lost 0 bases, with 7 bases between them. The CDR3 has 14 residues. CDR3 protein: CASSLPEAKNIQYF. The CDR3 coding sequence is TGCGCCAGCAGCCTCCCTGAAGCCAAAAACATTCAGTACTTC.

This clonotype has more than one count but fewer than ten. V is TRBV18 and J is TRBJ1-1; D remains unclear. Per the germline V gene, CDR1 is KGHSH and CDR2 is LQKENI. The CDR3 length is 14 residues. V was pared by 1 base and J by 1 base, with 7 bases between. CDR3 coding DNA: TGTGCCAGCTCACCACAGGGCCCGAACACTGAAGCTTTCTTT. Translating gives CASSPQGPNTEAFF.

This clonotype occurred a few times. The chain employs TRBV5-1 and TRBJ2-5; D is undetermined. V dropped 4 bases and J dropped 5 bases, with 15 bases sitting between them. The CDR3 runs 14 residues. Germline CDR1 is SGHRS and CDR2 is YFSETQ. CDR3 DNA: TGCGCCAGCAGCCCGCCGAACGTCGGTGAGACCCAGTACTTC. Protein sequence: CASSPPNVGETQYF.